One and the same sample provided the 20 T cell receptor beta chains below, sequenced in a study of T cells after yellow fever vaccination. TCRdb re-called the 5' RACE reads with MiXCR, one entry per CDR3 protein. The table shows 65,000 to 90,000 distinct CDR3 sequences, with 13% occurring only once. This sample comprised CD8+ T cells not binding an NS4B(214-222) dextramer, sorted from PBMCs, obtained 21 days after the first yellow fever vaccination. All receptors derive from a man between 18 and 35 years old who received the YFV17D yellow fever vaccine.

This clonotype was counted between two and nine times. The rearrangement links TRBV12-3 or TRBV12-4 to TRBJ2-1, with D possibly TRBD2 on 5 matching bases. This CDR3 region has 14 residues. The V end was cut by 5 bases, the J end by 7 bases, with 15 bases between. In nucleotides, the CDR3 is TGTGCCAGCAGTACACCGACCGCGGGTAATGAGCAGTTCTTC. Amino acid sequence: CASSTPTAGNEQFF.

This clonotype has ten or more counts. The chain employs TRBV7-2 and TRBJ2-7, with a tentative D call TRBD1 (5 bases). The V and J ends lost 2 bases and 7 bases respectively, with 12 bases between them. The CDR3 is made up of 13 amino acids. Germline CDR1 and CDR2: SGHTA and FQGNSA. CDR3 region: CASSLNGHWEQYF. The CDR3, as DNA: TGTGCCAGCAGCTTAAACGGACACTGGGAGCAGTACTTC. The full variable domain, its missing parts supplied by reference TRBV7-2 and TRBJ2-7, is GAGVSQSPSNKVTEKGKDVELRCDPISGHTALYWYRQSLGQGLEFLIYFQGNSAPDKSGLPSDRFSAERTGGSVSTLTIQRTQQEDSAVYLCASSLNGHWEQYFGPGTRLTVT.

CDR3: CAWSELGIREQYF. The CDR3 DNA follows: TGTGCCTGGAGTGAACTAGGGATTCGCGAGCAGTACTTC. This sequence joins TRBV30 and TRBJ2-7, with D perhaps TRBD2 (5 bases). Trimming pared 1 base from V and 6 bases from J, leaving 13 bases between. Germline V gives CDR1 GTSNPN, CDR2 SVGIG (reference sequence). This CDR3 contains 13 residues.

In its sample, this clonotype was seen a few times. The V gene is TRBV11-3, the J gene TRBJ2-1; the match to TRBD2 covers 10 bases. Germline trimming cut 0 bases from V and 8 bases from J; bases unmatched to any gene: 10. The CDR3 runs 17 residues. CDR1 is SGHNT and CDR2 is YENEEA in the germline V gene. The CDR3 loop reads CASSLDPSGGIGDEQFF. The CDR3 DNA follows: TGTGCCAGCAGCTTAGATCCTAGCGGGGGAATTGGCGATGAGCAGTTCTTC.

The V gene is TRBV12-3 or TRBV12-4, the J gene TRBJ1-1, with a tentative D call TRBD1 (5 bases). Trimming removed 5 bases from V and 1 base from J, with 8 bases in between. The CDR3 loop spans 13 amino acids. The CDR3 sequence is CASSKDRNTEAFF. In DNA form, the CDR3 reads TGTGCCAGCAGTAAAGACAGGAACACTGAAGCTTTCTTT.

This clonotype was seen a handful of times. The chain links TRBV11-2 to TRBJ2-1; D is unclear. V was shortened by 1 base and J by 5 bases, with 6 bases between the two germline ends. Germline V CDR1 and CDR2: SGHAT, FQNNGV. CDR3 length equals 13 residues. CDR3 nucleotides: TGTGCCAGCAGCTTAGGGAACCACAATGAGCAGTTCTTC. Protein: CASSLGNHNEQFF.

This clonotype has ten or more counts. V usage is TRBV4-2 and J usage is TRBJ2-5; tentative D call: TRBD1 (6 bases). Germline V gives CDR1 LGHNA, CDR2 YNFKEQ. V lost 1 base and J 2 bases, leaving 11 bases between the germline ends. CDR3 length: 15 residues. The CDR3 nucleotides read TGTGCCAGCAGCCAAGGGGCAGGGGAACAAGAGACCCAGTACTTC. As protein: CASSQGAGEQETQYF.

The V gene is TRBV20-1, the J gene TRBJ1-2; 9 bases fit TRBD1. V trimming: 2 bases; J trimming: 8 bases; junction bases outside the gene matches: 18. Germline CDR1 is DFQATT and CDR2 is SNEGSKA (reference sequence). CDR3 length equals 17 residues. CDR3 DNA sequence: TGCAGTGCTAGACTATCCGGGGCACACAGGGGGCTCGGGGGCTACACCTTC. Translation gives CSARLSGAHRGLGGYTF.

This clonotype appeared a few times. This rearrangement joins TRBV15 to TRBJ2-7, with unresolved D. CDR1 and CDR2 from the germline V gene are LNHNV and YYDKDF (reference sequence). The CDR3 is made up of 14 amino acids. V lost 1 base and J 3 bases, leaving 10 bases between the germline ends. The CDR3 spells CATSRVKGHYEQYV. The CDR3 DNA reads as TGTGCCACCAGCAGAGTGAAGGGCCACTACGAGCAGTACGTC.

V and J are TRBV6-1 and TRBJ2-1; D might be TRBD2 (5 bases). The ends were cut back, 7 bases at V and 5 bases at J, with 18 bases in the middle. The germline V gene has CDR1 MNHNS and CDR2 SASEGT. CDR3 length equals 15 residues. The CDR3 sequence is CASTHAASRNNEQFF. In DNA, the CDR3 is TGTGCCAGCACCCATGCGGCTAGCAGAAACAATGAGCAGTTCTTC.

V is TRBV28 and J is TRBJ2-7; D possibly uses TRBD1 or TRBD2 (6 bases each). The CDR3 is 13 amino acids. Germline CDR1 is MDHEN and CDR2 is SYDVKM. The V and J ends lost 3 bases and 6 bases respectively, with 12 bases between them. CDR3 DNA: TGTGCCAGCAGTTTTAGGGGGGCTTCCGAGCAGTACGTC. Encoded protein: CASSFRGASEQYV.

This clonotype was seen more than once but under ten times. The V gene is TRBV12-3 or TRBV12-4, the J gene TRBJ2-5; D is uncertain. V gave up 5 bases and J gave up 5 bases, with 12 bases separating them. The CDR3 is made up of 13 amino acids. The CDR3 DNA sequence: TGTGCCAGCAGTCCCGCCTTGGGGGAGACCCAGTACTTC. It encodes CASSPALGETQYF.

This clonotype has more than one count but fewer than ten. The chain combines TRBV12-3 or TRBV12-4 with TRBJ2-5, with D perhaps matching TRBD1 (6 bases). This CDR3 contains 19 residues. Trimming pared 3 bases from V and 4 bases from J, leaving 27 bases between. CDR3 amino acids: CASSFGADSPGPSGETQYF. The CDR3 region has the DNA TGTGCCAGCAGTTTTGGGGCGGACAGTCCGGGTCCGTCGGGAGAGACCCAGTACTTC.

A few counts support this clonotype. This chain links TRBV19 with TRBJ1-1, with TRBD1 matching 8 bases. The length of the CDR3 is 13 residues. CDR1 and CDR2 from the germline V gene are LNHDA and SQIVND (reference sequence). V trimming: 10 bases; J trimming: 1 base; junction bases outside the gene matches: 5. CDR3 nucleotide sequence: TGTGCCACCTTGGGACAGGAGAACACTGAAGCTTTCTTT. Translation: CATLGQENTEAFF.

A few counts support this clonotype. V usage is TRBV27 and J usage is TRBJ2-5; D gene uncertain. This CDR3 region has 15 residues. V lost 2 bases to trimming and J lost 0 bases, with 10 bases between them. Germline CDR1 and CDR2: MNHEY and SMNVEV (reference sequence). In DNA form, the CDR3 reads TGTGCCAGCAGTTTAGGAATGGGATACCAAGAGACCCAGTACTTC. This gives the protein CASSLGMGYQETQYF.

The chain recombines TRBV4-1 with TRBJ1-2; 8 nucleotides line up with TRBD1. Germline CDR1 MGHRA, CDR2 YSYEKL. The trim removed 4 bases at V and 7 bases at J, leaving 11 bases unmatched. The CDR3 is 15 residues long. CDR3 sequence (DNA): TGCGCCAGCAGCCCCCACAGGGGGAACCTCTTTGGCTACACCTTC. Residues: CASSPHRGNLFGYTF.

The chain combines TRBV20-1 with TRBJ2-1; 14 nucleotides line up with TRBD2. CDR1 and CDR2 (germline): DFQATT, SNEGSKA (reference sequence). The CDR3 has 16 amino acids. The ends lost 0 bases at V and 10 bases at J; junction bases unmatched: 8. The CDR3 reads CSARETPGLAGEEQFF. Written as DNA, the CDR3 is TGCAGTGCTAGAGAAACTCCGGGACTAGCGGGAGAGGAGCAGTTCTTC.

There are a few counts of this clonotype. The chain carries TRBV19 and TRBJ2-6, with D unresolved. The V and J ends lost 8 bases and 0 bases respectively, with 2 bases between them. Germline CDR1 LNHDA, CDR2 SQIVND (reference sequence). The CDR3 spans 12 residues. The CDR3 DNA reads TGTGCCAGTCACTCTGGGGCCAACGTCCTGACTTTC. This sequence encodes CASHSGANVLTF.

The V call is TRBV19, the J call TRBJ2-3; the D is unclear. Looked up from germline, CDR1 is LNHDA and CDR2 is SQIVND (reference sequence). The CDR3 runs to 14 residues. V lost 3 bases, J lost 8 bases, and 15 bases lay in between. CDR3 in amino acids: CASSIGGNRVTQYF. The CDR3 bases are TGTGCCAGTAGTATTGGCGGAAATCGCGTTACGCAGTATTTT.

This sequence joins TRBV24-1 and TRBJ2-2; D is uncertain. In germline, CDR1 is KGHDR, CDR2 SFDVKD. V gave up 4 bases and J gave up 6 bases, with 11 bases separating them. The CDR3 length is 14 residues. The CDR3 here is CATSEGLHAGELFF. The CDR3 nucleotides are TGTGCCACCAGTGAGGGTCTCCACGCCGGGGAGCTGTTTTTT.